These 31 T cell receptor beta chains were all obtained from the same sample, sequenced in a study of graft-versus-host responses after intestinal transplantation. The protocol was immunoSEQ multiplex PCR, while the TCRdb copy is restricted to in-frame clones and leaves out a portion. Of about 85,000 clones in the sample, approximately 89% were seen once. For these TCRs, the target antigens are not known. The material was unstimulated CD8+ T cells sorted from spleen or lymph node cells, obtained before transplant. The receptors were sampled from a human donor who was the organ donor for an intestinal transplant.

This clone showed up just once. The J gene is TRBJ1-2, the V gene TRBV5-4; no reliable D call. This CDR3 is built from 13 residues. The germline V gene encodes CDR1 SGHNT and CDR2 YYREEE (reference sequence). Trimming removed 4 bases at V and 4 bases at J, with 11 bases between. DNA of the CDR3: TGTGCCAGCAGCCACTTCTCCGGCTATGGCTACACCTTC. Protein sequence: CASSHFSGYGYTF.

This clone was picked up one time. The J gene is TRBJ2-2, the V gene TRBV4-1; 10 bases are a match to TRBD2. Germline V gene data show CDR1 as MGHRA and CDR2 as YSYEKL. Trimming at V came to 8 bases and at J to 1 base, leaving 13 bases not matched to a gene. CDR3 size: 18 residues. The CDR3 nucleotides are TGCGCCAGCCTGATGGTAGCGGGAGGTCGCGGGAACACCGGGGAGCTGTTTTTT. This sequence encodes CASLMVAGGRGNTGELFF.

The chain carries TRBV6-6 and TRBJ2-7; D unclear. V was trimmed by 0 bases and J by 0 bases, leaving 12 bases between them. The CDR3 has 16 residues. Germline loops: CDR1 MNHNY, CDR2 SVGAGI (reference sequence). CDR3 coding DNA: TGTGCCAGCAGTTACTCGATCGAGGTCTCCTCCTACGAGCAGTACTTC. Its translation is CASSYSIEVSSYEQYF.

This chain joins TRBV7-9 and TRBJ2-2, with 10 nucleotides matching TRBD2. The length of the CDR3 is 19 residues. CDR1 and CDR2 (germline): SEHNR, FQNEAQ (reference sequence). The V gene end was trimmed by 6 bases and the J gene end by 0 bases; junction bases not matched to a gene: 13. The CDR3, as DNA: TGTGCCAGCAGTCCGGTGGTGTCTAGCGGGAGAGCGAACACCGGGGAGCTGTTTTTT. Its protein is CASSPVVSSGRANTGELFF. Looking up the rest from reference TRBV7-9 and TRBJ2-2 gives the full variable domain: DTGVSQNPRHKITKRGQNVTFRCDPISEHNRLYWYRQTLGQGPEFLTYFQNEAQLEKSRLLSDRFSAERPKGSFSTLEIQRTEQGDSAMYLCASSPVVSSGRANTGELFFGEGSRLTVL.

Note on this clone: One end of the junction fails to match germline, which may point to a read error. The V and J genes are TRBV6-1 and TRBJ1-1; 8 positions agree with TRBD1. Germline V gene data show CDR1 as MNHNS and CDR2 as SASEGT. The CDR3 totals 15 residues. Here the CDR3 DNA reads TGTGCCAGCAGCGAAGGACAGGGCATGAACACTGAAGCTTTCTTT. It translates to CASSEGQGMNTEAFF.

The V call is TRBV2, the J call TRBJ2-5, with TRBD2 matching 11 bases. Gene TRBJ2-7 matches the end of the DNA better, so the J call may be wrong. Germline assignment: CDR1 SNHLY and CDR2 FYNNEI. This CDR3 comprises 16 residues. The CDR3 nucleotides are TGTGCCAGCAGCGACCGACTAGCGGGACGCGGCTACGAGCAGTACTTC. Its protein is CASSDRLAGRGYEQYF.

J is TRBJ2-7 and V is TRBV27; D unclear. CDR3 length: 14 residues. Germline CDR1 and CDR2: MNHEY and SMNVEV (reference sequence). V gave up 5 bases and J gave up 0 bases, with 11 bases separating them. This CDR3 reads CASSPLTSSYEQYF. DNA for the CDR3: TGTGCCAGCAGTCCCCTCACCTCCTCCTACGAGCAGTACTTC.

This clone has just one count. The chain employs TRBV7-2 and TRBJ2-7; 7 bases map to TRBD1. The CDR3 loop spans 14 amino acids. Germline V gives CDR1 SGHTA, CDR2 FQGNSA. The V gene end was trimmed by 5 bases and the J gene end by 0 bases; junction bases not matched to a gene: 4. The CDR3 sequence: CASSGPGGSYEQYF. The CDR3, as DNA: TGTGCCAGCAGCGGGCCAGGGGGCTCCTACGAGCAGTACTTC.

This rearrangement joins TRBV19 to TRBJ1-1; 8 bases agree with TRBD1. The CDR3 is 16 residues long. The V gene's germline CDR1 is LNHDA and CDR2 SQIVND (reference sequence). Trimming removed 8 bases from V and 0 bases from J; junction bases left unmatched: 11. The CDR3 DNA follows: TGTGCCAGTTCCCTCGGACAGGGCCTTATGAACACTGAAGCTTTCTTT. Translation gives CASSLGQGLMNTEAFF. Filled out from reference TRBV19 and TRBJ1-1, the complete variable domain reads DGGITQSPKYLFRKEGQNVTLSCEQNLNHDAMYWYRQDPGQGLRLIYYSQIVNDFQKGDIAEGYSVSREKKESFPLTVTSAQKNPTAFYLCASSLGQGLMNTEAFFGQGTRLTVV.

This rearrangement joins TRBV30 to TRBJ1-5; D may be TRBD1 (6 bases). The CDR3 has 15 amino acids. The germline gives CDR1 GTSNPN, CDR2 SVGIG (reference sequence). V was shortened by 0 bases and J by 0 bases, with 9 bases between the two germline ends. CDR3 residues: CAWSVGTHSNQPQHF. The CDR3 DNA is TGTGCCTGGAGTGTTGGGACACATAGCAATCAGCCCCAGCATTTT.

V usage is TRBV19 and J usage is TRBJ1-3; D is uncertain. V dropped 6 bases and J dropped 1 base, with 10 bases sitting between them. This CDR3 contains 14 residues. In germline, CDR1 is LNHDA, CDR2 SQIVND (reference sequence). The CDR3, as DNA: TGTGCCAGTAGCCCGGATAGTTCTGGAAACACCATATATTTT. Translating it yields CASSPDSSGNTIYF.

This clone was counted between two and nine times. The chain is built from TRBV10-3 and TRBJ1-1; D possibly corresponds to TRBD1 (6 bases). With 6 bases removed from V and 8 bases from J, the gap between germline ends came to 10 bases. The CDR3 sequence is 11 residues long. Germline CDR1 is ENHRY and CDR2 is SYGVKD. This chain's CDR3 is CAISPGGEAFF. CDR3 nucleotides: TGTGCCATCAGCCCCGGGGGCGAAGCTTTCTTT.

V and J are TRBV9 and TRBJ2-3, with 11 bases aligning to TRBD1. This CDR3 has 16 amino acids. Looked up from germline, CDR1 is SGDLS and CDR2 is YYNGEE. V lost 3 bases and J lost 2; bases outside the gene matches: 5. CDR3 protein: CASSAGTGGFTDTQYF. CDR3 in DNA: TGTGCCAGCAGCGCCGGGACAGGGGGTTTCACAGATACGCAGTATTTT.

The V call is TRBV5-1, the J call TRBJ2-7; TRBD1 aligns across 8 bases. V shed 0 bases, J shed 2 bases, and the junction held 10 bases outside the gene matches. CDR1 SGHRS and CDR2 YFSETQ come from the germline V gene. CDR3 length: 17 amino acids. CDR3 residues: CASSLDRSGTGTYEQYF. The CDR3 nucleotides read TGCGCCAGCAGCTTGGACCGCTCCGGGACAGGAACCTACGAGCAGTACTTC.

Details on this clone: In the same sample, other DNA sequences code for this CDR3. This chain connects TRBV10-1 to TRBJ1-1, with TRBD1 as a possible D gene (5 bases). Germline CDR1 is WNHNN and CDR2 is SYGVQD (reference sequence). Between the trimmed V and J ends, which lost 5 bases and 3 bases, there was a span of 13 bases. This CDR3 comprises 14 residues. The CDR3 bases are TGCGCCAGCAGTAGTGGCAGGGAGGACACTGAAGCTTTCTTT. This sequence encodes CASSSGREDTEAFF.

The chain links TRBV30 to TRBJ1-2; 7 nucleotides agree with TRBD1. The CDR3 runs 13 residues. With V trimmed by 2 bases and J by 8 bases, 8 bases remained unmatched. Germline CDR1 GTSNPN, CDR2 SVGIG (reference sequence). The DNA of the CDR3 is TGTGCCTGGAGTCTTGACAGGGTTTACGGCTACACCTTC. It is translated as CAWSLDRVYGYTF. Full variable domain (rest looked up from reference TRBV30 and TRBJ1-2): SQTIHQWPATLVQPVGSPLSLECTVEGTSNPNLYWYRQAAGRGLQLLFYSVGIGQISSEVPQNLSASRPQDRQFILSSKKLLLSDSGFYLCAWSLDRVYGYTFGSGTRLTVV.

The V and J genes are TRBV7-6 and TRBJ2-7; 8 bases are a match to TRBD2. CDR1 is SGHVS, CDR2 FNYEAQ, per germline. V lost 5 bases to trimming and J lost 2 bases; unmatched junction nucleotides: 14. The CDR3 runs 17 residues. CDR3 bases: TGTGCCAGCAGCCCTTTCGGAACGGGGGGGTTTCCCTACGAGCAGTACTTC. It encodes CASSPFGTGGFPYEQYF.

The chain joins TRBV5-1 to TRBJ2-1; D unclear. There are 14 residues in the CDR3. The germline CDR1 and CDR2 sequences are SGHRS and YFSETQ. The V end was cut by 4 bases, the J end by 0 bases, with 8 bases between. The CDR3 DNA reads TGCGCCAGCAGCGATGTGAGCTCCTACAATGAGCAGTTCTTC. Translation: CASSDVSSYNEQFF.

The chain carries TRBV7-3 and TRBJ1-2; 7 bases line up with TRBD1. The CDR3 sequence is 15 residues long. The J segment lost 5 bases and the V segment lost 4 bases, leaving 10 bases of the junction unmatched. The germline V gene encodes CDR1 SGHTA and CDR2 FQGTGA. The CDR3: CASSSWQGGSYGYTF. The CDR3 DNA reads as TGTGCCAGCAGCTCTTGGCAGGGGGGTAGTTATGGCTACACCTTC.

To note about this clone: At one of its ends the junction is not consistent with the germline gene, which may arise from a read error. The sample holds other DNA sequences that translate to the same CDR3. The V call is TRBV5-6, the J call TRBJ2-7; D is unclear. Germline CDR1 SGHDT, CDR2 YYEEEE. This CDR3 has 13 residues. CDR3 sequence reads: CASSLGNSYEQYF. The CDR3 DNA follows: TGTGCCAGCAGCTTGGGCAACTCCTACGAGCAGTATTTC. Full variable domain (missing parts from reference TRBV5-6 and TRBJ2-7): DAGVTQSPTHLIKTRGQQVTLRCSPKSGHDTVSWYQQALGQGPQFIFQYYEEEERQRGNFPDRFSGHQFPNYSSELNVNALLLGDSALYLCASSLGNSYEQYFGPGTRLTVT.

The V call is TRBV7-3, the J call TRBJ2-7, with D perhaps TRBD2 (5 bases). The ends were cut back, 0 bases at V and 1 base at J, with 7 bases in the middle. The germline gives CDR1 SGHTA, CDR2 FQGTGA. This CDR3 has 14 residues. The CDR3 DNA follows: TGTGCCAGCAGCTTAACGGCGGGTTCCTACGAGCAGTACTTC. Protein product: CASSLTAGSYEQYF.

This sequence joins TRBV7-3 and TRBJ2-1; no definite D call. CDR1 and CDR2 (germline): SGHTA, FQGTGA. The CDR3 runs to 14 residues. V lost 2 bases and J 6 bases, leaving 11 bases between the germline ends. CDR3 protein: CASSLDSVSNEQFF. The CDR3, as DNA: TGTGCCAGCAGCTTAGATAGTGTCAGCAATGAGCAGTTCTTC.

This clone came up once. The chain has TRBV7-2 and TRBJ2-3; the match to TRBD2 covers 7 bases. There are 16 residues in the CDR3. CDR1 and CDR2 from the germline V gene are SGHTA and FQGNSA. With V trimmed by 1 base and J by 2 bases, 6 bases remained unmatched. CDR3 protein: CASSLGISGYTDTQYF. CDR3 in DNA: TGTGCCAGCAGCTTAGGTATTAGCGGGTACACAGATACGCAGTATTTT.

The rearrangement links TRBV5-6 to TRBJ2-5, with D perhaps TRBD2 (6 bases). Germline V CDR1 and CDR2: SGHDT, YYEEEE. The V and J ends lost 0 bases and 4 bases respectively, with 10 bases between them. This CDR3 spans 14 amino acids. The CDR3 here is CASSLVGGGETQYF. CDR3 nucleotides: TGTGCCAGCAGCTTGGTGGGGGGAGGAGAGACCCAGTACTTC.

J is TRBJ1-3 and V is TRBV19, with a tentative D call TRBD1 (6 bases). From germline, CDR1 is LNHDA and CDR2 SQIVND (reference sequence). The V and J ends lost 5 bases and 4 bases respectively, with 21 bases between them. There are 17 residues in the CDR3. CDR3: CASSWGLWGGLGNTIYF. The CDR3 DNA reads TGTGCCAGTAGTTGGGGACTCTGGGGGGGCCTCGGAAACACCATATATTTT.

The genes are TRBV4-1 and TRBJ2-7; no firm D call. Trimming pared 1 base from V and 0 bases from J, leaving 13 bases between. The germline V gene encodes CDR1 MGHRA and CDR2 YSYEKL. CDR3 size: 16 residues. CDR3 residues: CASSQAISELSYEQYF. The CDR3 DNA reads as TGCGCCAGCAGCCAAGCGATATCAGAACTCTCCTACGAGCAGTACTTC.

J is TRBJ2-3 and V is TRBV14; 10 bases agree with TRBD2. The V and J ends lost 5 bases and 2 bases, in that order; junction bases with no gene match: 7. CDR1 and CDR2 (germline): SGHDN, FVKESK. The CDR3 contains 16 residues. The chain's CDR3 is CASSTRGLANTDTQYF. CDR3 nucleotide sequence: TGTGCCAGCAGCACCCGGGGACTAGCGAACACAGATACGCAGTATTTT.

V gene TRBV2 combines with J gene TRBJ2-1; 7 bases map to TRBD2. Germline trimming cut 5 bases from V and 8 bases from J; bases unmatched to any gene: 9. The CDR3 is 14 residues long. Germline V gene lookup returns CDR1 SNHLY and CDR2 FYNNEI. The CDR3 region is CASSLAEGRDEQFF. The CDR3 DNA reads TGTGCCAGCAGTTTAGCGGAAGGGAGGGATGAGCAGTTCTTC.

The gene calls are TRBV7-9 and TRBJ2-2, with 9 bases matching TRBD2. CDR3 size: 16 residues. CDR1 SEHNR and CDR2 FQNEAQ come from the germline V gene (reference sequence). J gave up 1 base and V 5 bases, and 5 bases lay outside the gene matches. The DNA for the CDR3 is TGTGCCAGCAGCCCGAGACTAGCGGAGAACACCGGGGAGCTGTTTTTT. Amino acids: CASSPRLAENTGELFF.

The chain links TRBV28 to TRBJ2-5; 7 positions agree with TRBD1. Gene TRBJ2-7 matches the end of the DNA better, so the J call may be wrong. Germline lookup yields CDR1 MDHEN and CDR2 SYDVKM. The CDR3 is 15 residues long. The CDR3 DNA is TGTGCCAGCAGTGATCCGGGACAGACCCTCTACGAGCAGTACTTC. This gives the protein CASSDPGQTLYEQYF.

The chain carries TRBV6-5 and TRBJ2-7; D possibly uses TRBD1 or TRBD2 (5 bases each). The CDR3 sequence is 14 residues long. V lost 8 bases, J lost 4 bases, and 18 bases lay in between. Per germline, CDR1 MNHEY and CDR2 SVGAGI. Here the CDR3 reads CASGPGEGKYEQYF. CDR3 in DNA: TGTGCCAGCGGGCCGGGCGAGGGGAAGTACGAGCAGTACTTC.